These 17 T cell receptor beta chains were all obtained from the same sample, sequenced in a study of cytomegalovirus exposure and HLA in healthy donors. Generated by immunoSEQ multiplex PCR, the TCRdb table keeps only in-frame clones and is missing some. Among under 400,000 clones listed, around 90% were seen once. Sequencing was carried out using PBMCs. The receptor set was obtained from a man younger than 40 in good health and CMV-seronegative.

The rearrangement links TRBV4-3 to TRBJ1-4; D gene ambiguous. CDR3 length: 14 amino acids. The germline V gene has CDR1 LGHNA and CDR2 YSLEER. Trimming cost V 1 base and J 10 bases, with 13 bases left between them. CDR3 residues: CASSQVSFPGKLFF. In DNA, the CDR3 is TGCGCCAGCAGCCAAGTGTCTTTTCCGGGAAAACTGTTTTTT.

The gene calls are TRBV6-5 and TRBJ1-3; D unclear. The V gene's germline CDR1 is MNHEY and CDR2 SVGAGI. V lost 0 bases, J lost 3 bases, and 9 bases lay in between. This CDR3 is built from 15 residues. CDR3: CASSYSARRGNTIYF. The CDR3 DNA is TGTGCCAGCAGTTACTCGGCCAGGCGTGGAAACACCATATATTTT.

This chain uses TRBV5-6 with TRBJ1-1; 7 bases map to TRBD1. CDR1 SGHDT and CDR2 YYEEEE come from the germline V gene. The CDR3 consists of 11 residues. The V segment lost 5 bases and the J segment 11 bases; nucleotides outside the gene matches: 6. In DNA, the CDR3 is TGTGCCAGCAGTAATGACAGGGCGGCTTTCTTT. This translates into CASSNDRAAFF.

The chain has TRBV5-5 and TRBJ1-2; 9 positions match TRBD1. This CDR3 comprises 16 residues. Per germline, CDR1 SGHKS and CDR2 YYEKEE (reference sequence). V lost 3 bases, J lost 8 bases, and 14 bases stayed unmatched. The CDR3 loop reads CASSSGQGASLSGYTF. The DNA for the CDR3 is TGTGCCAGCAGCTCGGGACAGGGTGCCTCCTTGAGCGGCTACACCTTC.

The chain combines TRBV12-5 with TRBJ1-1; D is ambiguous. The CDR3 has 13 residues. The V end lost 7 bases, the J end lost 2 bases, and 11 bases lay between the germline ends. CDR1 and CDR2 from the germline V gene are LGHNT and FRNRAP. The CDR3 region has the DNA TGTGCTAGTGCCTCGGGTTTAAACACTGAAGCTTTCTTT. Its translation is CASASGLNTEAFF.

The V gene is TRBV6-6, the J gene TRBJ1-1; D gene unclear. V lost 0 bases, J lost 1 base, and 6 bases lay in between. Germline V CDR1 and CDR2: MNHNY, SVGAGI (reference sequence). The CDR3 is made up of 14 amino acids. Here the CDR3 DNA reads TGTGCCAGCAGTTACTCGAGTTGGAACACTGAAGCTTTCTTT. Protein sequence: CASSYSSWNTEAFF.

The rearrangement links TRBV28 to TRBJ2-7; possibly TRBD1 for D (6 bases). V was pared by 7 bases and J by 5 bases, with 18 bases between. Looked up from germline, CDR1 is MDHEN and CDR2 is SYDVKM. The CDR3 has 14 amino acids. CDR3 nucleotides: TGTGCCAGCAATCCGACCGGGACAATAGACGAGCAGTACTTC. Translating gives CASNPTGTIDEQYF.

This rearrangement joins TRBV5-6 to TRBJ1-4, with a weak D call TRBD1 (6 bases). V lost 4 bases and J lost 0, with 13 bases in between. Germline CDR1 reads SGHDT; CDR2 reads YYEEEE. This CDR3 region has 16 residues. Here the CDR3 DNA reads TGTGCCAGCAGCCCGTGGACAGTAGCAACTAATGAAAAACTGTTTTTT. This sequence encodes CASSPWTVATNEKLFF.

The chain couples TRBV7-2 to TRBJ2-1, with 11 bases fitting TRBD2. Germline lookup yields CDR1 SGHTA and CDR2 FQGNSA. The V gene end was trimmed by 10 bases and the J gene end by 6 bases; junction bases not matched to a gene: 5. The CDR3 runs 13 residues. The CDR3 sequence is CANIAGGLNEQFF. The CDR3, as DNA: TGTGCCAACATAGCGGGGGGGCTCAATGAGCAGTTCTTC.

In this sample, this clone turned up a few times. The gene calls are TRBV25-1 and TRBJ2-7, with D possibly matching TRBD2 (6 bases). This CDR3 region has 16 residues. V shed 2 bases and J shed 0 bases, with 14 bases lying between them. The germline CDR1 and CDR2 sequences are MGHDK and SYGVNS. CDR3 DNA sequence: TGTGCCAGCAGTGAACGCGGACAAGCGGGCTCCTACGAGCAGTACTTC. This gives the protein CASSERGQAGSYEQYF.

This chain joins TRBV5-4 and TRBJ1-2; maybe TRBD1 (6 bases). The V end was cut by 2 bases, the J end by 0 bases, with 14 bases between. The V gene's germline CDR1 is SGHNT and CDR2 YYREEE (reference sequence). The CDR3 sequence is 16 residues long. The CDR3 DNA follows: TGTGCCAGCAGCTTTTGGGGGGGCAAGGCTAACTATGGCTACACCTTC. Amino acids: CASSFWGGKANYGYTF.

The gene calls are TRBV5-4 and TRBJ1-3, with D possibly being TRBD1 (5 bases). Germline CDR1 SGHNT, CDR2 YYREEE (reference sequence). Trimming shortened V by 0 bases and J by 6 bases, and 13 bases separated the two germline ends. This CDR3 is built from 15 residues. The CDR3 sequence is CASSLERQGLNTIYF. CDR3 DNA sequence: TGTGCCAGCAGCTTGGAACGCCAGGGTTTAAACACCATATATTTT.

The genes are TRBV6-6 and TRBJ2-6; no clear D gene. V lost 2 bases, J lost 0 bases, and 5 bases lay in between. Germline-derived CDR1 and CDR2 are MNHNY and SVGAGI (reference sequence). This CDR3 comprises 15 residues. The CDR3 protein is CASSYPSSGANVLTF. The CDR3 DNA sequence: TGTGCCAGCAGTTACCCCAGCTCTGGGGCCAACGTCCTGACTTTC.

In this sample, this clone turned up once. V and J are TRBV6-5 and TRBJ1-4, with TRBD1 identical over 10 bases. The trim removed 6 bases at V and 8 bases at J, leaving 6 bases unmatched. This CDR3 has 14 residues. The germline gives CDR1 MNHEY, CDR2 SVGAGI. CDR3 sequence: CASSRDRGREKLFF. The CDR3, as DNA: TGTGCCAGCAGCCGGGACAGGGGACGAGAAAAACTGTTTTTT.

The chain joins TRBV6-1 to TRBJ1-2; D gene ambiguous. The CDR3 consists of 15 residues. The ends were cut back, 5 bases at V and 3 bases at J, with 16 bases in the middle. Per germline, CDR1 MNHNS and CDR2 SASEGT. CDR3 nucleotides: TGTGCCAGCAGTAACCCTATGAGACGGGACTATGGCTACACCTTC. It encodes CASSNPMRRDYGYTF.

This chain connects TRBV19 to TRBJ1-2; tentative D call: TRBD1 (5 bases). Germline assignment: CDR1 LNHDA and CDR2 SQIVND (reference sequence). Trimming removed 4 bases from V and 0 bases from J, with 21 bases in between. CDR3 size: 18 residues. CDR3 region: CASSTELGGYQANYGYTF. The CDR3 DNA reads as TGTGCCAGTAGTACAGAATTGGGGGGATACCAAGCTAACTATGGCTACACCTTC.

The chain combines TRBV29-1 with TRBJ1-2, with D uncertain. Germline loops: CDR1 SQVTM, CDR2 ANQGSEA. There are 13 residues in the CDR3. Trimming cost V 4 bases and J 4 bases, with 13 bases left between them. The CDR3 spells CSVVPAVGYGYTF. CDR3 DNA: TGCAGCGTTGTCCCTGCAGTTGGCTATGGCTACACCTTC.